This TCR beta chain was observed in a study of T cell responses to AZD1222 COVID-19 vaccine. General study results and limits: Spike-specific TCRs gained breadth and depth after people received two AZD1222 doses. Nearly half of spike-specific TCRs reportedly go after variant regions that carry no mutations. Scientists sampled the repertoires only once the peak T cell response had passed. The number of AZD1222 recipients seropositive at baseline was only six.

Notes on this clone: Its target is not known.

TCRdb's table, derived via immunoSEQ multiplex PCR, lists solely in-frame clones and lacks some. Of roughly 170,000 clones listed, roughly nine tenths are singletons. Trimming pared 5 bases from V and 6 bases from J, leaving 16 bases between. Germline CDR1 reads SQVTM; CDR2 reads ANQGSEA. The CDR3 totals 13 residues. The chain links TRBV29-1 to TRBJ2-5; maybe TRBD1 (7 bases). This TCR came from an adult in good health. The input for sequencing was peripheral blood, taken on day 0 of AZD1222 vaccination. The CDR3 region has the DNA TGCAGCGTTCCCCGGGCAGGGGGGAAGACCCAGTACTTC. Encoded protein: CSVPRAGGKTQYF.